A selection of T cell receptor beta chains follows, all from one sample in a study of blood T cell dynamics during melanoma immunotherapy. Produced via immunoSEQ multiplex PCR; TCRdb's table is partial and in-frame only. The data hold around 10,000 clones, with 65% to 90% observed a single time. The sequencing here drew on blood, taken from a patient treated with checkpoint blockade. The receptors here all came from a human donor with melanoma. Each CDR3 is given with its conserved first and last residue. The listing skips clone size in some rows; elsewhere it reads once, few, many or a size class.

j_call | clone_size | v_call | cdr3_aa
TRBJ2-1 | NA | TRBV6-5 | CASSYGAGGRGEQFF
TRBJ2-1 | once | TRBV5-6 | CASSYTGTRSLNEQFF
TRBJ2-5 | NA | TRBV6-5 | CASTRDFQETQYF
TRBJ1-1 | NA | TRBV19 | CASGGRDRGYMTEAFF
TRBJ2-3 | NA | TRBV4-2 | CASSQRETSGEVDTQYF
TRBJ2-7 | NA | TRBV7-4 | CASSLARAYEQYF
TRBJ2-7 | NA | TRBV7-2 | CASSLDTGTYTYEQYF
TRBJ1-1 | NA | TRBV18 | CASSAGQGVGNTEAFF
TRBJ2-2 | NA | TRBV18 | CASPTGNTGELFF
TRBJ2-3 | NA | TRBV30 | CAWSRATGMADTQYF
TRBJ2-1 | NA | TRBV13 | CASSLSRAGLQFF
TRBJ1-3 | once | TRBV5-8 | CASSLGLPTGNTIYF
TRBJ2-7 | NA | TRBV30 | CAWDRQGSYEQYF
TRBJ1-2 | NA | TRBV19 | CASSIAFKNYGYTF
TRBJ2-2 | once | TRBV7-9 | CASSLLGAAGELFF
TRBJ2-4 | NA | TRBV6-5 | CASSYSLAEAKNIQYF
TRBJ2-7 | NA | TRBV10-3 | CAISLGGSSYEQYF
TRBJ1-4 | NA | TRBV5-4 | CASSSQGADEKLFF
TRBJ1-1 | NA | TRBV19 | CASSGGGAKVNTEAFF
TRBJ2-3 | NA | TRBV5-1 | CASSSGGSTDTQYF
TRBJ2-5 | once | TRBV19 | CASSIDSRVTQYF
TRBJ2-1 | few | TRBV5-4 | CASSLLGTYNEQFF
TRBJ1-3 | NA | TRBV6-1 | CASSGGPPGNTIYF
TRBJ2-1 | NA | TRBV9 | CASSGKTGLYNEQFF
TRBJ2-4 | NA | TRBV2 | CASSGPTSGGRKAKNIQYF
TRBJ2-7 | NA | TRBV29-1 | CSVRGINRGTYEQYF
TRBJ1-1 | NA | TRBV6-5 | CASSPRTTSSAFF
TRBJ2-7 | NA | TRBV5-4 | CASSLAGGQGISEQYF
TRBJ2-5 | NA | TRBV15 | CATSSTGTRQETQYF
TRBJ2-6 | NA | TRBV2 | CASRGFGANVLTF
TRBJ1-2 | NA | TRBV7-8 | CASSLGTGVGYGYTF
TRBJ2-1 | NA | TRBV27 | CASSLSVGAYNEQFF
TRBJ1-6 | NA | TRBV18 | CASSLAGTGGGIDSPLHF
TRBJ2-1 | NA | TRBV5-8 | CASSLSGYSYNEQFF
TRBJ2-1 | few | TRBV9 | CASSQEPGIYNEQFF
NA | NA | TRBV19 | CASSPTGVPNYEQYF
TRBJ2-6 | NA | TRBV4-1 | CASSQSGTEVGANVLTF
TRBJ2-2 | NA | TRBV5-4 | CASSLTGGADTGELFF
TRBJ2-2 | NA | TRBV9 | CASSARRGVAVNTGELFF
TRBJ1-1 | NA | TRBV10-1 | CASSRDIMNTEAFF
TRBJ2-2 | NA | TRBV7-9 | CASSRGQGGTGELFF
TRBJ1-6 | NA | TRBV5-4 | CAGRRGRDSPLHF
TRBJ2-7 | NA | TRBV28 | CASSLSTYEQYF
TRBJ1-2 | NA | TRBV18 | CASSPPGTANYGYTF
TRBJ2-1 | NA | TRBV7-9 | CASSLQGVNEQFF
TRBJ2-5 | NA | TRBV5-1 | CASARETPRKETQYF
TRBJ1-2 | NA | TRBV6-1 | CASQEPRGGYTF
TRBJ2-5 | NA | TRBV9 | CASSVNQETQYF
TRBJ1-1 | NA | TRBV6-5 | CACLPSGSTEAFF
TRBJ1-2 | NA | TRBV28 | CATRQGADYGYTF
TRBJ2-1 | once | TRBV5-1 | CASSLGAALGSNEQFF
TRBJ2-7 | NA | TRBV7-3 | CASSLFGRGEYEQYF
TRBJ1-6 | NA | TRBV29-1 | CSVEAELYNSPLHF
TRBJ2-6 | few | TRBV18 | CATRTAGSGANVLTF
TRBJ1-5 | once | TRBV25-1 | CASSMTGVVEPQHF
TRBJ2-4 | NA | TRBV29-1 | CSVVNRGKNIQYF
TRBJ1-2 | NA | TRBV7-2 | CASSLARGRQGGNGYTF
TRBJ2-7 | NA | TRBV19 | CASSFLQGFEQYF
TRBJ2-7 | once | TRBV6-5 | CASSPLTGSSYEQYF
TRBJ2-1 | NA | TRBV11-3 | CASSQGRGGYSDEQFF